This TCR beta chain was obtained from a study of blood T cell repertoires in COVID-19. Study-wide background: The analysed material was cDNA or gDNA that came from T cells, B-cell-depleted T cells, or PBMCs.

This CDR3 spans 15 amino acids. Trimming removed 4 bases from V and 4 bases from J, with 17 bases in between. Germline V gene sequence: CDR1 SGHNT, CDR2 YYREEE (reference sequence). Categorization into cohorts depended on clinical history that participants reported. Symptom resolution, clearance, or two negative PCRs marked donors in Cohort 3 as recovered. How the authors handled the data: It was from reference gene primer amplification that nucleated cell counts were estimated. Sequencing used immunoSEQ multiplex PCR; TCRdb keeps in-frame clones, though not all of them. The D gene and trimming were derived from the DNA, and the V and J assignments and clone size from that table. In the table there are hundreds of thousands of clones, roughly nine tenths of which are singletons.

The chain has TRBV5-4 and TRBJ2-5; tentatively, D is TRBD1 (7 bases). Specimen: PBMCs or T cells enriched from blood (not recorded which). The receptor was isolated from a woman aged 18 to 35 who had recovered from COVID-19. The CDR3 loop is CASSRGGGASETQYF. The CDR3 nucleotides read TGTGCCAGCAGCAGAGGAGGGGGCGCTTCAGAGACCCAGTACTTC. Full variable domain (rest looked up from reference TRBV5-4 and TRBJ2-5): ETGVTQSPTHLIKTRGQQVTLRCSSQSGHNTVSWYQQALGQGPQFIFQYYREEENGRGNFPPRFSGLQFPNYSSELNVNALELDDSALYLCASSRGGGASETQYFGPGTRLLVL.